Listed here are 3 T cell receptor beta chains from one sample, sequenced in a study of blood T cell repertoires in COVID-19. Profiling relied on immunoSEQ multiplex PCR, and the TCRdb table lists in-frame clones only, not all of them. Among around 300,000 clones listed, approximately 90% were seen once. Sequencing was performed on peripheral blood. The receptor set was obtained from a woman between 45 and 60 years old with active or convalescent COVID-19.

This clone was observed a single time. The chain is built from TRBV18 and TRBJ1-4; 8 bases are a match to TRBD1. Germline trimming cut 2 bases from V and 8 bases from J; bases unmatched to any gene: 16. This CDR3 region has 18 residues. CDR1 KGHSH and CDR2 LQKENI come from the germline V gene. As DNA, the CDR3 is TGTGCCAGCTCACCAACGACAGGGGCTTTAAGTCTTCGGGAAAAACTGTTTTTT. It yields the protein CASSPTTGALSLREKLFF.

This clone was observed a few times. This sequence joins TRBV7-6 and TRBJ1-4; D call uncertain. The CDR3 covers 12 residues. The V gene's germline CDR1 is SGHVS and CDR2 FNYEAQ. V was cut by 5 bases and J by 3 bases, with 4 bases left in between. DNA of the CDR3: TGTGCCAGCAGCCGGGCTAATGAAAAACTGTTTTTT. Translation gives CASSRANEKLFF.

This clone was seen just once. DNA for the CDR3: TGTGCCAGCAGTTTCAGGGGTCGGACGCAGCCCCAGCATTTT. Its translation is CASSFRGRTQPQHF. V is TRBV27 and J is TRBJ1-5; TRBD1 is a possible D gene (6 bases). V lost 3 bases to trimming and J lost 7 bases, with 13 bases between them. The CDR3 sequence is 14 residues long. Germline CDR1 is MNHEY and CDR2 is SMNVEV (reference sequence).